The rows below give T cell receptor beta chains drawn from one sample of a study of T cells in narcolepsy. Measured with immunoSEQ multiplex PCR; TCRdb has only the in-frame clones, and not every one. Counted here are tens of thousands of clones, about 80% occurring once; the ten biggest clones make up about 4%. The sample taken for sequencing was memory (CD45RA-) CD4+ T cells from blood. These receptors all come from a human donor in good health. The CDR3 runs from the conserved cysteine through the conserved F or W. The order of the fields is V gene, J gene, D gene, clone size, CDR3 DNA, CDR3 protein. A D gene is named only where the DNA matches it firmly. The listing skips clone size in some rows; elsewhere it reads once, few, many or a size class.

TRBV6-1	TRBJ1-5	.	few	TGTGCCAGCAGTGAACTCAGGGGTCCGGGGCCCCAGCATTTT	CASSELRGPGPQHF
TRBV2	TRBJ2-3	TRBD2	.	TGTGCCAGCAGATCGGGAGGGAGGGTAGATACGCAGTATTTT	CASRSGGRVDTQYF
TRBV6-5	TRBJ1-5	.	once	TGTGCCAGCAAGGGACCGAGGGAGGGCAATCAGCCCCAGCATTTT	CASKGPREGNQPQHF
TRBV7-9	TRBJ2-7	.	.	TGTGCCAGCAGCTTAGTTGGCACAGGGTCTAACTACGAGCAGTACTTC	CASSLVGTGSNYEQYF
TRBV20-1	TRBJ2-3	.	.	TGCAGTCTCTCGGCGCAGTATTTT	CSLSAQYF
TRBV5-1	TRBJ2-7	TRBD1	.	TGCGCCAGCTCGACAGGGACCTACGAGCAGTACTTC	CASSTGTYEQYF
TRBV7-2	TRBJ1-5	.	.	TGTGCCAGCAGCTTTGGGGGGAACAATCAGCCCCAGCATTTT	CASSFGGNNQPQHF
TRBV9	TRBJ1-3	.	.	TGTGCCAGCAGTTCCCGGGCGCCTGGAAACACCATATATTTT	CASSSRAPGNTIYF
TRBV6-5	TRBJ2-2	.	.	TGTGCCAGCGTGGGGGGGCCCGGGGAGCTGTTTTTT	CASVGGPGELFF
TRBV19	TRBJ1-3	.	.	TGTGCCAGTAGCAACGTCGGAAACACCATATATTTT	CASSNVGNTIYF
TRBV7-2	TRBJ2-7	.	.	TGTGCCAGCAGCGAGGACTTTTTGGGGGAGCAGTACTTC	CASSEDFLGEQYF
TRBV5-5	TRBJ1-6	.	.	TGTGCCAGCAGCTCGGCGGTATTCGGACCAAATTCACCCCTCCACTTT	CASSSAVFGPNSPLHF
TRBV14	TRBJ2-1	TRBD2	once	TGTGCCAGCAGCTTACGCCGGGGGGGCACGTCCGTTGAGCAGTTCTTC	CASSLRRGGTSVEQFF
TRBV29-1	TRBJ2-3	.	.	TGCAGCGTGCGGCCGGGTTCAGTAAGCACAGATACGCAGTATTTT	CSVRPGSVSTDTQYF
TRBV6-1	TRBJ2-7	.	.	TGTGCCAGCAGTGAAGCGGTAGACTACGAGCAGTACTTC	CASSEAVDYEQYF
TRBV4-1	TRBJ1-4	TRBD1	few	TGTGCCAGCAGCCAGGGGGAAGGGACAACTAATGAAAAACTGTTTTTT	CASSQGEGTTNEKLFF
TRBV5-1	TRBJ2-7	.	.	TGCGCCAGCAGCTTGGACAGGTACGGCGAGCAGTACTTC	CASSLDRYGEQYF
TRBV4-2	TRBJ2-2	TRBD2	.	TGTGCCAGCAGCCGCGGGGGGGCCAACACCGGGGAGCTGTTTTTT	CASSRGGANTGELFF
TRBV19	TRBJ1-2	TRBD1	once	TGTGCCAGTATGCCGGGACAGGGGGCAGGCTATGGCTACACCTTC	CASMPGQGAGYGYTF
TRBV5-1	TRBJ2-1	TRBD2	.	TGCGCCAGCAGCTTAGCGGGGGAGAAGAGCAATGAGCAGTTCTTC	CASSLAGEKSNEQFF
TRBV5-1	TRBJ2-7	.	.	TGCGCCAGCAGCCAGGACCCCCAGGGCGAGCAGTACTTC	CASSQDPQGEQYF
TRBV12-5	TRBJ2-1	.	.	TGTGCTAGTGGTTTGAGTGGCGGGGTAACAGATGAGCAGTTCTTC	CASGLSGGVTDEQFF
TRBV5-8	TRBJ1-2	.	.	TGTGCCAGCAGCGCCGCGGGACTGGGAGGTTTAGGCTACACCTTC	CASSAAGLGGLGYTF
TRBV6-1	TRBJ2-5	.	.	TGTGCCAGCAGTGAACCGAATGCAATGATAGAGACCCAGTACTTC	CASSEPNAMIETQYF
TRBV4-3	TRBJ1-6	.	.	TGCGCCAGCAGCCAAGATTGGGAGGCGGGGATTTCACCCCTCCACTTT	CASSQDWEAGISPLHF
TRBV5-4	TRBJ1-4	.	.	TGTGCCAGCAGCTTGGGGACTTCGGGTGAAAAACTGTTTTTT	CASSLGTSGEKLFF
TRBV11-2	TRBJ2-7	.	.	TGTGCCAGCACTCCGTACAGCTACGAGCAGTACTTC	CASTPYSYEQYF
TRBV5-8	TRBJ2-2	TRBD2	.	TGTGCCAGCAGCTTGGTAGCGGGCACCGGGGAGCTGTTTTTT	CASSLVAGTGELFF
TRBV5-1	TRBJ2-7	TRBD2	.	TGCGCCAGCAGCTTTAGCGGGGGGACCTACGAGCAGTACTTC	CASSFSGGTYEQYF
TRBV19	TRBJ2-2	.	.	TGTGCCAGTAATGATCGGGCGACCGGGGAGCTGTTTTTT	CASNDRATGELFF
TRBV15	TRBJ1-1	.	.	TGTGCCACCAGCAGAGACACACGACCCAACGGGGCTTTCTTT	CATSRDTRPNGAFF
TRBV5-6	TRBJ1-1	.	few	TGTGCCAGCAGCTTGGGGTACACTGAAGCTTTCTTT	CASSLGYTEAFF
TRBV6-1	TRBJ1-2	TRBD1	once	TGTGCCAGCAGTTCAAGGACAGGGGGCAGCTATGGCTACACCTTC	CASSSRTGGSYGYTF
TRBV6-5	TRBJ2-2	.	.	TGTGCCAGCAGTTTAAATGGCGGCACCGGGGAGCTGTTTTTT	CASSLNGGTGELFF
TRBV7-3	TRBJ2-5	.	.	TGTGCCAGCAGCAAAACCCCAGGAGAGACCCAGTACTTC	CASSKTPGETQYF
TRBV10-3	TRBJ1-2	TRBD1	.	TGTGCCATCAAATGGACAGGGGGCACTCGGGGCTACACCTTC	CAIKWTGGTRGYTF
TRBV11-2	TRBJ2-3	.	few	TGTGCCAGCAGCTCACGGCTTGGGGTTAGAGATACGCAGTATTTT	CASSSRLGVRDTQYF
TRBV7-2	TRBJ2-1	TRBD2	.	TGTGCCAGCAGCTTACTAGCGGGGAGTAACAATGAGCAGTTCTTC	CASSLLAGSNNEQFF
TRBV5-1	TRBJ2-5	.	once	TGCGCCAGCAGCACGGGCTACAGGGCTGAGGAAGAGACCCAGTACTTC	CASSTGYRAEEETQYF
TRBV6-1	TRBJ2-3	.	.	TGTGCCAGCAGGGATACAGGGGGGGAAGCAGATACGCAGTATTTT	CASRDTGGEADTQYF
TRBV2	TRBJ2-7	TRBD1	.	TGTGCCAGCAGCAAGACAGGGGTGGCCCAGCAGTACTTC	CASSKTGVAQQYF
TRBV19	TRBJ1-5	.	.	TGTGCCAGTAGTAGAGGAGTTCTGGAGCCCCAGCATTTT	CASSRGVLEPQHF
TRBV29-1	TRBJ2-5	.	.	TGCAGCGTTTCAAGAGTCAGGGGACAAGAGACCCAGTACTTC	CSVSRVRGQETQYF
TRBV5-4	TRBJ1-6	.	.	TGTGCCAGCAGCTTGAAAGGGAACTCCTATAATTCACCCCTCCACTTT	CASSLKGNSYNSPLHF
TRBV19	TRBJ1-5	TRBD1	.	TGTGCCAGTACCGCGGGACAGGGATTTCAGCCCCAGCATTTT	CASTAGQGFQPQHF
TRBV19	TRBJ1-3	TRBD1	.	TGTGCCAGTAGTATCGAAGGACAGGGTAACACCATATATTTT	CASSIEGQGNTIYF
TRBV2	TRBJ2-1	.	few	TGTGCCAGCAGTGAAGAACCCCACAATGAGCAGTTCTTC	CASSEEPHNEQFF
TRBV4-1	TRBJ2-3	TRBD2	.	TGCGCCAGCAGCCAAGCCGAGGGGCTAGCGGGGGGACGTGCTGGGGATACGCAGTATTTT	CASSQAEGLAGGRAGDTQYF
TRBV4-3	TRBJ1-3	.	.	TGCGCCAGCAGCCAATCCTGGGGGGCTTCTGGAAACACCATATATTTT	CASSQSWGASGNTIYF
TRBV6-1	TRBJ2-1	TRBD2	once	TGTGCCAGCAGTGGGGGGGGCTCCTACAATGAGCAGTTCTTC	CASSGGGSYNEQFF
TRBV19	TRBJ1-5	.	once	TGTGCCAGTAGTATCGGGGGTTGGGATCAGCCCCAGCATTTT	CASSIGGWDQPQHF
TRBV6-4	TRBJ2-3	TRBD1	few	TGTGCCAGCAGCGCTCGGGACAGGGGGTTGGATACGCAGTATTTT	CASSARDRGLDTQYF
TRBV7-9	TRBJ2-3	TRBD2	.	TGTGCCAGCAGCTTAGCACTAGCGGGGATCACAGATACGCAGTATTTT	CASSLALAGITDTQYF
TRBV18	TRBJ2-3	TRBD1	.	TGTGCCAGCTCACCAAGCCCAGGGGGTGCGGATACGCAGTATTTT	CASSPSPGGADTQYF